The 9 T cell receptor beta chains below come from one sample, sequenced in a study of identical twins. One entry per CDR3 protein results from TCRdb running MiXCR on the 5' RACE reads. The table shows more than 1.5 million distinct CDR3 sequences, with 25% to 35% occurring only once. The sequencing sample was made of cord blood. These receptor sequences come from a newborn girl in good health.

The chain recombines TRBV5-6 with TRBJ2-1; TRBD1 or TRBD2 may be the D gene (5 bases each). This CDR3 has 13 residues. The V gene's germline CDR1 is SGHDT and CDR2 YYEEEE. V was cut by 2 bases and J by 12 bases, with 15 bases left in between. This chain's CDR3 is CASSFGQGDGQFF. CDR3 sequence (DNA): TGTGCCAGCAGCTTCGGTCAGGGAGATGGGCAGTTCTTC.

V gene TRBV6-1 combines with J gene TRBJ2-3, with 11 bases aligning to TRBD2. Germline V gene lookup returns CDR1 MNHNS and CDR2 SASEGT. Germline trimming cut 2 bases from V and 8 bases from J; bases unmatched to any gene: 3. This CDR3 is 14 amino acids long. CDR3 sequence reads: CASSERLAGGTQYF. In nucleotides, the CDR3 is TGTGCCAGCAGTGAACGGCTAGCGGGGGGTACGCAGTATTTT.

The rearrangement joins TRBV10-3 to TRBJ2-7; D tentatively reads TRBD1 or TRBD2 (6 bases each). In germline, CDR1 is ENHRY, CDR2 SYGVKD. CDR3 length: 15 amino acids. V was pared by 2 bases and J by 7 bases, with 18 bases between. The CDR3 sequence is CAISERGVNYNEQYF. Written as DNA, the CDR3 is TGTGCCATCAGTGAGAGGGGGGTCAACTACAATGAGCAGTACTTC.

The V call is TRBV27, the J call TRBJ2-5, with 7 nucleotides matching TRBD1. CDR1 and CDR2 (germline): MNHEY, SMNVEV (reference sequence). This CDR3 contains 14 residues. J was trimmed by 1 base and V by 5 bases; bases with no gene match: 4. The CDR3: CASSTRQGQETQYF. The CDR3 DNA reads as TGTGCCAGCAGTACACGACAGGGCCAAGAGACCCAGTACTTC.

This clonotype appeared a single time. The rearrangement joins TRBV4-2 to TRBJ2-5; D gene uncertain. Germline values: CDR1 LGHNA, CDR2 YNFKEQ. The CDR3 consists of 12 residues. V was cut by 4 bases and J by 4 bases, with 7 bases left in between. CDR3 region: CASSRTTETQYF. The DNA of the CDR3 is TGTGCCAGCAGCCGGACCACAGAGACCCAGTACTTC.

The chain carries TRBV10-3 and TRBJ2-5, with 9 positions matching TRBD1. With 10 bases clipped from V and 2 bases from J, the junction kept 5 bases outside the gene matches. The CDR3 is made up of 13 amino acids. Germline CDR1 ENHRY, CDR2 SYGVKD. CDR3 sequence (DNA): TGTGCCACCGAAGACAGGGGGCAAGAGACCCAGTACTTC. This codes for CATEDRGQETQYF.

This chain links TRBV5-5 with TRBJ2-4; D remains ambiguous. Near its end, the DNA agrees better with TRBJ2-7, so the J call may be wrong. The germline gives CDR1 SGHKS, CDR2 YYEKEE (reference sequence). There are 15 residues in the CDR3. CDR3: CASSLSAGAPLEQYF. The CDR3, as DNA: TGTGCCAGCAGCTTATCCGCAGGCGCCCCCCTCGAGCAGTACTTC.

This clonotype turned up a few times. This chain uses TRBV24-1 with TRBJ2-1; 8 bases fit TRBD2. The germline CDR1 and CDR2 sequences are KGHDR and SFDVKD. This CDR3 has 14 amino acids. The V segment lost 3 bases and the J segment 8 bases; nucleotides outside the gene matches: 5. The CDR3 DNA reads TGTGCCACCAGTGATCGGACTAGCTTCCATGAGCAGTTCTTC. This sequence encodes CATSDRTSFHEQFF.

A note on this clonotype: This clone may be a read error of a much larger clone one base away. This chain links TRBV10-1 with TRBJ2-1; 7 bases are a match to TRBD1. Germline-derived CDR1 and CDR2 are WNHNN and SYGVQD (reference sequence). The CDR3 spans 12 residues. After removal of 2 bases from V and 13 bases from J, the junction contained 5 bases not matched to a gene. The CDR3 sequence is CASSEGTALQFF. The CDR3 region has the DNA TGCGCCAGCAGTGAGGGGACAGCCCTTCAGTTCTTC.